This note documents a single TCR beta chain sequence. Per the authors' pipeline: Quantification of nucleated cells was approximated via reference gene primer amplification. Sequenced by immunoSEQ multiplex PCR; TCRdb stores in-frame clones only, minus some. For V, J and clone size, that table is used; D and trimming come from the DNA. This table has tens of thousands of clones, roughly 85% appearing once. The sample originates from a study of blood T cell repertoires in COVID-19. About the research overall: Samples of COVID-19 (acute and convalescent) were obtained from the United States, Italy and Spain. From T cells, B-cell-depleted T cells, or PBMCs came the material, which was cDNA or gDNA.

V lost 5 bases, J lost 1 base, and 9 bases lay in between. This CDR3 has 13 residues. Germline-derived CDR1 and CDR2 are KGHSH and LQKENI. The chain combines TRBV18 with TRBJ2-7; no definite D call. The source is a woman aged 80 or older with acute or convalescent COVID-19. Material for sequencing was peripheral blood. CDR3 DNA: TGTGCCAGCTCAAGACAAGTGTCCTACGAGCAGTACTTC. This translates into CASSRQVSYEQYF.